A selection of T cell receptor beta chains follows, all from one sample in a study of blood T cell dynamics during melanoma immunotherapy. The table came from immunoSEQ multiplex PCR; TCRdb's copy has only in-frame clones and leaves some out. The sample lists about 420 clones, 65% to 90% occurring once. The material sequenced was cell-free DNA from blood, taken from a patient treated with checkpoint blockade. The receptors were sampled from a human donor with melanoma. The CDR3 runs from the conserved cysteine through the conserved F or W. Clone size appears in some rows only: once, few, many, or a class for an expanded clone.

CDR3aa: CASSEAAGSYGYTF
j_gene: TRBJ1-2
abundance: -
v_gene: TRBV6-1

CDR3aa: CASSFSGGGGNQPQHF
j_gene: TRBJ1-5
abundance: -
v_gene: TRBV7-2

CDR3aa: CASSSGVWNAEAFF
j_gene: TRBJ1-1
abundance: few
v_gene: TRBV11-2

CDR3aa: CASSFLNLRGSGNTIYF
j_gene: TRBJ1-3
abundance: -
v_gene: TRBV7-9

CDR3aa: CARSLQERGTDTQYF
j_gene: TRBJ2-3
abundance: -
v_gene: TRBV5-3

CDR3aa: CAWSQRRAETQYF
j_gene: TRBJ2-5
abundance: -
v_gene: TRBV30

CDR3aa: CASSPSSPGANGYTF
j_gene: TRBJ1-2
abundance: -
v_gene: TRBV11-3

CDR3aa: CASSPTGTGEGQEQYF
j_gene: TRBJ2-7
abundance: -
v_gene: TRBV18

CDR3aa: CASIRGTGGETEAFF
j_gene: TRBJ1-1
abundance: -
v_gene: TRBV19

CDR3aa: CASSPVGTEAFF
j_gene: TRBJ1-1
abundance: -
v_gene: TRBV6-6

CDR3aa: CAISDPPSGGRETQYF
j_gene: TRBJ2-5
abundance: -
v_gene: TRBV10-3

CDR3aa: CASSRPDGGAEAFF
j_gene: TRBJ1-1
abundance: -
v_gene: TRBV7-9

CDR3aa: CASSPGSYEQYF
j_gene: TRBJ2-7
abundance: -
v_gene: TRBV6-6

CDR3aa: CASSEWEYGYTF
j_gene: TRBJ1-2
abundance: -
v_gene: TRBV6-1

CDR3aa: CASSRDRGTSGYNEQFF
j_gene: TRBJ2-1
abundance: -
v_gene: TRBV7-2

CDR3aa: CASSLETSGGITDTQYF
j_gene: TRBJ2-3
abundance: -
v_gene: TRBV11-3

CDR3aa: CASSSGPVSGNTIYF
j_gene: TRBJ1-3
abundance: -
v_gene: TRBV5-5

CDR3aa: CASSPTGQLTGELFF
j_gene: TRBJ2-2
abundance: -
v_gene: TRBV9

CDR3aa: CASSLLPGQPNQPQHF
j_gene: TRBJ1-5
abundance: -
v_gene: TRBV28

CDR3aa: CASSVAIRTGVDGYTF
j_gene: TRBJ1-2
abundance: -
v_gene: TRBV9

CDR3aa: CASSLGTATISYNEQFF
j_gene: TRBJ2-1
abundance: -
v_gene: TRBV5-1

CDR3aa: CASSQEGTGPNQPQHF
j_gene: TRBJ1-5
abundance: few
v_gene: TRBV4-2

CDR3aa: CASSQDRYSYEQYF
j_gene: TRBJ2-7
abundance: -
v_gene: TRBV4-1

CDR3aa: CASSLLYRWPQHF
j_gene: TRBJ1-5
abundance: once
v_gene: TRBV7-2

CDR3aa: CASSRDLTTYEQYF
j_gene: TRBJ2-7
abundance: once
v_gene: TRBV6-1

CDR3aa: CASSRQGETGELFF
j_gene: TRBJ2-2
abundance: -
v_gene: TRBV19

CDR3aa: CASSLEGQPNEKLFF
j_gene: TRBJ1-4
abundance: few
v_gene: TRBV7-3

CDR3aa: CASSYRTGDSGYTF
j_gene: TRBJ1-2
abundance: -
v_gene: TRBV9

CDR3aa: CASRSTSFGETQYF
j_gene: TRBJ2-5
abundance: -
v_gene: TRBV11-2